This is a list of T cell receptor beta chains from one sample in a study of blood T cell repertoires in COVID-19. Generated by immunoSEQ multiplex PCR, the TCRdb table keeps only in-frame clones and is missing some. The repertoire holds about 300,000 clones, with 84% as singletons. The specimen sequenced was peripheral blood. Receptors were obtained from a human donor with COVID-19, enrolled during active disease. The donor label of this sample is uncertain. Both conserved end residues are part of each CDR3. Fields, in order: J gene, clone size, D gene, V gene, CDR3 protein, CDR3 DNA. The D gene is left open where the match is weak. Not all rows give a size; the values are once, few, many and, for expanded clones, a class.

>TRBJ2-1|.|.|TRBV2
CASTRRGGTRNEQFF
TGTGCCAGCACCAGGAGGGGGGGAACTCGCAATGAGCAGTTCTTC
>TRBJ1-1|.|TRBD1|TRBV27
CASSNLPGQGNTEAFF
TGTGCCAGCAGCAACCTCCCGGGACAGGGAAACACTGAAGCTTTCTTT
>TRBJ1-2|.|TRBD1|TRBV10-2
CASSEYRGAVNYGYTF
TGCGCCAGCAGTGAGTACAGGGGAGCAGTAAACTATGGCTACACCTTC
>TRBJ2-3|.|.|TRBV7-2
CASSLVRSSRGGTQYF
TGTGCCAGCAGCTTAGTACGGTCCAGCCGAGGAGGTACGCAGTATTTT
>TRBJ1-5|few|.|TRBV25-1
CASRNGDQPQHF
TGTGCCAGCAGGAACGGGGATCAGCCCCAGCATTTT
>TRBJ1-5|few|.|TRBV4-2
CASSQGTGLNQPQHF
TGTGCCAGCAGCCAGGGTACAGGGCTCAATCAGCCCCAGCATTTT
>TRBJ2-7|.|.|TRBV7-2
CASSLGPGLNYEQYF
TGTGCCAGCAGCTTAGGTCCAGGGCTGAACTACGAGCAGTACTTC
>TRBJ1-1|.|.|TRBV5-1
CASSLTGSNTEAFF
TGCGCCAGCAGCCTAACAGGATCGAACACTGAAGCTTTCTTT
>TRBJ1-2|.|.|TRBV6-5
CASSRLGQSPGYTF
TGTGCCAGCAGCCGGTTAGGACAGTCCCCGGGGTACACCTTC
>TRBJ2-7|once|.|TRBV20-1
CSASLRERPLREQYF
TGCAGTGCTAGTTTGAGGGAACGACCTCTACGGGAGCAGTACTTC
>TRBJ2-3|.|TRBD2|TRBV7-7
CASSLGLAGADTQYF
TGTGCTAGCAGCCTGGGACTAGCGGGAGCAGATACGCAGTATTTT
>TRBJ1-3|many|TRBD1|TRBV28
CASRIQGADGNTIYF
TGTGCCAGCAGAATACAGGGGGCGGATGGAAACACCATATATTTT
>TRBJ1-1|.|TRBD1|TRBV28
CASRETGENTEAFF
TGTGCCAGCAGAGAGACAGGGGAGAACACTGAAGCTTTCTTT
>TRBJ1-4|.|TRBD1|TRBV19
CASSTPDRGGDEKLFF
TGTGCCAGTAGTACCCCCGACAGGGGGGGGGATGAAAAACTGTTTTTT
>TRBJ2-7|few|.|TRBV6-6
CASALGSFMDEQYF
TGTGCCAGCGCCCTGGGGAGTTTCATGGACGAGCAGTACTTC
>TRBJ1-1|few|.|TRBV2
CASSERQFERAEAFF
TGTGCCAGCAGTGAGCGGCAGTTCGAACGGGCTGAAGCTTTCTTT
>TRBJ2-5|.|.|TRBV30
CAWGGPETQYF
TGTGCCTGGGGGGGCCCGGAGACCCAGTACTTC
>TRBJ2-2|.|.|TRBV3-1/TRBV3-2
CASSQGPANTGELFF
TGTGCCAGCAGCCAAGGTCCCGCGAACACCGGGGAGCTGTTTTTT
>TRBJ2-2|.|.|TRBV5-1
CASSLLATGELFF
TGCGCCAGCAGCTTGTTAGCCACCGGGGAGCTGTTTTTT
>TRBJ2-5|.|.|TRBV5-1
CASSLTGSRETQYF
TGCGCCAGCAGCTTGACAGGGAGTCGAGAGACCCAGTACTTC
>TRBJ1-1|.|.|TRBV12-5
CASGLEGRGEAFF
TGTGCTAGTGGTTTGGAGGGCAGGGGTGAAGCTTTCTTT
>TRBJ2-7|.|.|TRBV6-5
CASSYSYNVAYEQYF
TGTGCCAGCAGTTACTCGTACAACGTGGCCTACGAGCAGTACTTC
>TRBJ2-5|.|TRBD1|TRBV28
CASWDRKETQYF
TGTGCCAGCTGGGACAGAAAAGAGACCCAGTACTTC
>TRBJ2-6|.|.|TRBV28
CASSFTDSFTSGANVLTF
TGTGCCAGCAGTTTCACGGACAGCTTTACCTCTGGGGCCAACGTCCTGACTTTC
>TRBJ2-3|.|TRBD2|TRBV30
CASGSGLAGGGDTQYF
TGTGCCTCTGGTTCAGGACTAGCGGGAGGGGGAGATACGCAGTATTTT
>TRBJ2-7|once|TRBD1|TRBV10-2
CASSPGTGLFEQYF
TGCGCCAGCAGTCCCGGGACAGGGCTTTTCGAGCAGTACTTC
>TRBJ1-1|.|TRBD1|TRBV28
CASSAQTGQGKTEAFF
TGTGCCAGCAGTGCTCAGACGGGACAGGGCAAGACTGAAGCTTTCTTT
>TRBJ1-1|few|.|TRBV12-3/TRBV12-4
CASRSNTEAFF
TGTGCCAGCAGGAGTAACACTGAAGCTTTCTTT
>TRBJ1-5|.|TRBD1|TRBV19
CASSRQGAGQPQHF
TGTGCCAGTAGCCGACAGGGGGCTGGTCAGCCCCAGCATTTT
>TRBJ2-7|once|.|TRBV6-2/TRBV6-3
CASSYTSYPRGEQYF
TGTGCCAGCAGTTATACCTCGTACCCTCGGGGGGAGCAGTACTTC
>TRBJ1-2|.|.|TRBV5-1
CASSARAGGYTF
TGCGCCAGCAGCGCGCGCGCGGGTGGCTACACCTTC
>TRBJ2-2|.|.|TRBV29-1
CSVSKSGARRTGELFF
TGCAGCGTATCGAAGAGCGGAGCTAGACGGACCGGGGAGCTGTTTTTT
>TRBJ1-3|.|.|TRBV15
CATSRDQEGADGNTIYF
TGTGCCACCAGCAGAGATCAGGAGGGCGCCGATGGAAACACCATATATTTT
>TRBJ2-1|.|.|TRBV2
CASSEARLDRTNEQFF
TGTGCCAGCAGTGAAGCGAGGTTGGATAGAACCAATGAGCAGTTCTTC
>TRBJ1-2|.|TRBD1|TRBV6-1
CASSERSRQGYGYTF
TGTGCCAGCAGTGAACGATCCCGACAGGGATATGGCTACACCTTC
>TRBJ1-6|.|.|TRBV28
CASSLVGQSNSPLHF
TGTGCCAGCAGTTTAGTAGGACAGAGTAATTCACCCCTCCACTTT
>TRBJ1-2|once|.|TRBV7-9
CASSQYREGLDGYTF
TGTGCCAGCAGCCAATACAGGGAGGGCCTAGATGGCTACACCTTC
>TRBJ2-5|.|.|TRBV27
CASSFIGSRRETQYF
TGTGCCAGCAGTTTTATCGGGAGTCGGAGAGAGACCCAGTACTTC
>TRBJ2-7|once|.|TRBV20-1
CSASALRGLLTYEQYF
TGCAGTGCTAGTGCCCTTAGAGGTCTCTTAACCTACGAGCAGTACTTC
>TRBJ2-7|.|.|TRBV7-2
CASSLLTHSYEQYF
TGTGCCAGCAGCTTATTGACACACTCCTACGAGCAGTACTTC